The 27 T cell receptor beta chains below were found in one sample sequenced in a study of siplizumab effects on memory and regulatory T cells. Sequencing used immunoSEQ multiplex PCR; TCRdb keeps in-frame clones, though not all of them. The repertoire holds approximately 75,000 clones, with roughly 93% as singletons. The specimen sequenced was CD8+ T cells sorted from blood. Source of these receptors: a human donor in good health.

This clone has more than one count but fewer than ten. This chain links TRBV9 with TRBJ2-1; D not resolved. This CDR3 region has 14 residues. Germline CDR1 and CDR2: SGDLS and YYNGEE. V was shortened by 0 bases and J by 7 bases, with 11 bases between the two germline ends. Written as DNA, the CDR3 is TGTGCCAGCAGCGTAGCTAGACAAGGGAATGAGCAGTTCTTC. This sequence encodes CASSVARQGNEQFF.

The V gene is TRBV6-1, the J gene TRBJ2-5, with unresolved D. The CDR3 contains 14 residues. Germline CDR1 MNHNS, CDR2 SASEGT. V dropped 3 bases and J dropped 2 bases, with 10 bases sitting between them. The CDR3 is CASSEGPSQETQYF. In DNA form, the CDR3 reads TGTGCCAGCAGTGAGGGCCCGTCTCAAGAGACCCAGTACTTC.

V usage is TRBV6-5 and J usage is TRBJ2-5; D possibly corresponds to TRBD1 (5 bases). V lost 11 bases and J 0 bases, leaving 19 bases between the germline ends. Germline V gene sequence: CDR1 MNHEY, CDR2 SVGAGI. This CDR3 is 15 amino acids long. Here the CDR3 reads CAGHGAKSYQETQYF. CDR3 in DNA: TGTGCCGGCCATGGGGCAAAGTCGTACCAAGAGACCCAGTACTTC.

The chain combines TRBV6-5 with TRBJ2-1; D is ambiguous. CDR3 length equals 11 residues. Germline CDR1 is MNHEY and CDR2 is SVGAGI. Between the trimmed V and J ends, which lost 5 bases and 8 bases, there was a span of 7 bases. The CDR3 bases are TGTGCCAGCAGTCCCGGAGATGAGCAGTTCTTC. Protein product: CASSPGDEQFF.

The count of this clone is one. The chain employs TRBV30 and TRBJ2-3; D ambiguous. From germline, CDR1 is GTSNPN and CDR2 SVGIG (reference sequence). Trimming shortened V by 0 bases and J by 1 base, and 8 bases separated the two germline ends. This CDR3 has 14 amino acids. In DNA, the CDR3 is TGTGCCTGGAGTGTAATAGCCGGCACAGATACGCAGTATTTT. Amino acid sequence: CAWSVIAGTDTQYF.

The V call is TRBV6-1, the J call TRBJ2-5, with D uncertain. The ends were cut back, 1 base at V and 5 bases at J, with 8 bases in the middle. There are 13 residues in the CDR3. The germline CDR1 and CDR2 sequences are MNHNS and SASEGT. CDR3 sequence: CASSEEGWETQYF. The CDR3 DNA reads TGTGCCAGCAGTGAAGAGGGTTGGGAGACCCAGTACTTC.

The chain carries TRBV5-4 and TRBJ2-5; D gene uncertain. TRBJ2-7 matches the DNA end more closely, so the J call is doubtful. Germline V gene data show CDR1 as SGHNT and CDR2 as YYREEE (reference sequence). This CDR3 region has 12 residues. CDR3 residues: CASSPDSYEQYF. In nucleotides, the CDR3 is TGTGCCAGCAGCCCTGACTCCTACGAGCAGTACTTC.

The chain has TRBV18 and TRBJ2-1, with 7 bases matching TRBD1. The CDR3 length is 12 residues. Germline trimming cut 3 bases from V and 12 bases from J; bases unmatched to any gene: 5. CDR1 and CDR2 from the germline V gene are KGHSH and LQKENI. In DNA, the CDR3 is TGTGCCAGCTCACCGGCTACAGGGGCGCAGTTCTTC. It specifies CASSPATGAQFF.

V and J are TRBV27 and TRBJ1-6, with a weak D call TRBD1 (5 bases). The CDR3 has 15 residues. Germline V gene sequence: CDR1 MNHEY, CDR2 SMNVEV (reference sequence). V was clipped by 3 bases and J by 0 bases, with 6 bases between them. CDR3: CASSFGGSYNSPLHF. CDR3 sequence (DNA): TGTGCCAGCAGTTTTGGGGGCTCCTATAATTCACCCCTCCACTTT.

The gene calls are TRBV2 and TRBJ2-5; D may be TRBD1 (7 bases). Germline-derived CDR1 and CDR2 are SNHLY and FYNNEI. The CDR3 is made up of 14 amino acids. V lost 3 bases and J lost 5, with 13 bases in between. CDR3 nucleotide sequence: TGTGCCAGCAGTGACAGCAGGGGGGACGAGACCCAGTACTTC. It codes for CASSDSRGDETQYF.

This rearrangement joins TRBV30 to TRBJ1-2; TRBD1 might be the D (5 bases). This CDR3 is 14 amino acids long. V gave up 2 bases and J gave up 4 bases, with 14 bases separating them. The germline V gene encodes CDR1 GTSNPN and CDR2 SVGIG (reference sequence). The chain's CDR3 is CAWSPRVGLYGYTF. CDR3 DNA: TGTGCCTGGAGTCCCCGGGTGGGACTCTATGGCTACACCTTC.

The gene calls are TRBV6-4 and TRBJ2-1; D perhaps matches TRBD2 (7 bases). The V end lost 3 bases, the J end lost 5 bases, and 14 bases lay between the germline ends. The CDR3 spans 15 residues. The germline V gene has CDR1 MRHNA and CDR2 SNTAGT. The CDR3 spells CASSEGGGAHNEQFF. Written as DNA, the CDR3 is TGTGCCAGCAGTGAGGGTGGGGGGGCCCACAATGAGCAGTTCTTC.

J is TRBJ1-2 and V is TRBV29-1; 11 nucleotides agree with TRBD1. J lost 8 bases, V lost 4 bases, and 6 bases had no gene match. This CDR3 contains 13 residues. The germline V gene encodes CDR1 SQVTM and CDR2 ANQGSEA. CDR3 region: CSVGPGQGEGYTF. CDR3 sequence (DNA): TGCAGCGTTGGGCCGGGACAGGGGGAGGGCTACACCTTC.

This sequence joins TRBV9 and TRBJ1-5; the D gene is possibly TRBD1 (6 bases). The CDR3 consists of 15 residues. The V end lost 0 bases, the J end lost 4 bases, and 11 bases lay between the germline ends. CDR1 and CDR2 from the germline V gene are SGDLS and YYNGEE. The DNA of the CDR3 is TGTGCCAGCAGCGTAGGGGGGCTTTCAAATCAGCCCCAGCATTTT. Protein: CASSVGGLSNQPQHF.

The chain couples TRBV27 to TRBJ2-2; the D gene is possibly TRBD1 (6 bases). From germline, CDR1 is MNHEY and CDR2 SMNVEV (reference sequence). This CDR3 has 17 residues. With 5 bases removed from V and 6 bases from J, the gap between germline ends came to 22 bases. Here the CDR3 DNA reads TGTGCCAGCAGTCCTTATGGGGTACAGGGAGAGGCCGGGGAGCTGTTTTTT. Translating it yields CASSPYGVQGEAGELFF.

The chain uses TRBV5-6 and TRBJ2-3, with unresolved D. This CDR3 is built from 12 residues. Trimming took 0 bases from V and 5 from J, leaving 4 bases between them. The V gene's germline CDR1 is SGHDT and CDR2 YYEEEE. CDR3 protein: CASSLAVDTQYF. Here the CDR3 DNA reads TGTGCCAGCAGCTTGGCCGTAGATACGCAGTATTTT.

The chain recombines TRBV18 with TRBJ2-1, with TRBD2 matching 7 bases. From germline, CDR1 is KGHSH and CDR2 LQKENI. V was pared by 4 bases and J by 0 bases, with 6 bases of the junction left unmatched. The CDR3 contains 16 residues. This chain's CDR3 is CASSQTAGSSYNEQFF. The DNA for the CDR3 is TGTGCCAGCTCACAGACAGCGGGGAGCTCCTACAATGAGCAGTTCTTC.

This rearrangement joins TRBV4-1 to TRBJ1-1; D is unclear. Trimming pared 0 bases from V and 0 bases from J, leaving 5 bases between. The CDR3 has 14 amino acids. CDR1 is MGHRA and CDR2 is YSYEKL in the germline V gene. The CDR3 DNA reads as TGCGCCAGCAGCCAAGAAGTCATGAACACTGAAGCTTTCTTT. The encoded protein is CASSQEVMNTEAFF.

The chain uses TRBV9 and TRBJ2-3; TRBD2 aligns across 9 bases. CDR3 length: 14 amino acids. The V gene's germline CDR1 is SGDLS and CDR2 YYNGEE. V dropped 4 bases and J dropped 1; count of bases not matched to a gene: 1. The CDR3 region has the DNA TGTGCCAGCAGCCCTAGCGGGGGCACAGATACGCAGTATTTT. This codes for CASSPSGGTDTQYF.

This sequence joins TRBV6-5 and TRBJ2-3; unclear D gene. CDR3 length: 13 amino acids. V lost 0 bases to trimming and J lost 6 bases, with 7 bases between them. The V gene's germline CDR1 is MNHEY and CDR2 SVGAGI. The CDR3: CASSYSQWDTQYF. DNA for the CDR3: TGTGCCAGCAGTTACTCCCAGTGGGATACGCAGTATTTT.

The J gene is TRBJ2-3, the V gene TRBV5-4; a weak D match, TRBD2 (5 bases). V lost 4 bases to trimming and J lost 5 bases, with 17 bases between them. Germline lookup yields CDR1 SGHNT and CDR2 YYREEE (reference sequence). There are 15 residues in the CDR3. The DNA for the CDR3 is TGTGCCAGCAGCGGCCGGGGTTTTGTGAGAGATACGCAGTATTTT. As protein: CASSGRGFVRDTQYF.

The chain is built from TRBV5-6 and TRBJ1-3; no clear D. V lost 0 bases and J lost 0, with 1 base in between. Per germline, CDR1 SGHDT and CDR2 YYEEEE. The CDR3 is 13 residues long. The CDR3 here is CASSLASGNTIYF. CDR3 sequence (DNA): TGTGCCAGCAGCTTGGCCTCTGGAAACACCATATATTTT.

The V and J genes are TRBV7-3 and TRBJ2-1; D ambiguous. Germline V gene lookup returns CDR1 SGHTA and CDR2 FQGTGA. The ends were cut back, 5 bases at V and 3 bases at J, with 20 bases in the middle. CDR3 length: 17 residues. CDR3 amino acids: CASSRTAGPSIYNEQFF. CDR3 bases: TGTGCCAGCAGCCGAACGGCCGGGCCCTCCATCTACAATGAGCAGTTCTTC.

The V and J genes are TRBV12-5 and TRBJ2-3; a weak D match, TRBD2 (6 bases). Trimming removed 0 bases from V and 1 base from J, with 8 bases in between. The germline CDR1 and CDR2 sequences are LGHNT and FRNRAP. The CDR3 loop spans 15 amino acids. CDR3: CASGLVGGGTDTQYF. Here the CDR3 DNA reads TGTGCTAGTGGTTTGGTCGGCGGGGGCACAGATACGCAGTATTTT.

This clone came up once. V is TRBV9 and J is TRBJ2-3; D is perhaps TRBD2 (5 bases). Deletions cut 7 bases from V and 2 bases from J, with 14 bases between. The CDR3 runs to 14 residues. Looked up from germline, CDR1 is SGDLS and CDR2 is YYNGEE. CDR3 DNA: TGTGCCAGCGAAAAACTAGTATCCACAGATACGCAGTATTTT. It yields the protein CASEKLVSTDTQYF.

As regards this clone: One end of the junction is discordant with germline, which a read error may explain. V gene TRBV19 combines with J gene TRBJ2-7; no clear D. The CDR3 is 14 amino acids. The germline V gene encodes CDR1 LNHDA and CDR2 SQIVND (reference sequence). Here the CDR3 DNA reads TGTGCCAATAGTCCCGCGTTGCTGTCCTACGAGCAGTACTTC. It yields the protein CANSPALLSYEQYF.

The genes are TRBV9 and TRBJ2-2, with TRBD2 identical over 10 bases. This CDR3 is built from 16 residues. V was clipped by 0 bases and J by 7 bases; unmatched bases: 6. The germline V gene has CDR1 SGDLS and CDR2 YYNGEE. CDR3 amino acids: CASSVGSSGGLGELFF. DNA for the CDR3: TGTGCCAGCAGCGTAGGAAGTAGCGGGGGGCTCGGGGAGCTGTTTTTT.